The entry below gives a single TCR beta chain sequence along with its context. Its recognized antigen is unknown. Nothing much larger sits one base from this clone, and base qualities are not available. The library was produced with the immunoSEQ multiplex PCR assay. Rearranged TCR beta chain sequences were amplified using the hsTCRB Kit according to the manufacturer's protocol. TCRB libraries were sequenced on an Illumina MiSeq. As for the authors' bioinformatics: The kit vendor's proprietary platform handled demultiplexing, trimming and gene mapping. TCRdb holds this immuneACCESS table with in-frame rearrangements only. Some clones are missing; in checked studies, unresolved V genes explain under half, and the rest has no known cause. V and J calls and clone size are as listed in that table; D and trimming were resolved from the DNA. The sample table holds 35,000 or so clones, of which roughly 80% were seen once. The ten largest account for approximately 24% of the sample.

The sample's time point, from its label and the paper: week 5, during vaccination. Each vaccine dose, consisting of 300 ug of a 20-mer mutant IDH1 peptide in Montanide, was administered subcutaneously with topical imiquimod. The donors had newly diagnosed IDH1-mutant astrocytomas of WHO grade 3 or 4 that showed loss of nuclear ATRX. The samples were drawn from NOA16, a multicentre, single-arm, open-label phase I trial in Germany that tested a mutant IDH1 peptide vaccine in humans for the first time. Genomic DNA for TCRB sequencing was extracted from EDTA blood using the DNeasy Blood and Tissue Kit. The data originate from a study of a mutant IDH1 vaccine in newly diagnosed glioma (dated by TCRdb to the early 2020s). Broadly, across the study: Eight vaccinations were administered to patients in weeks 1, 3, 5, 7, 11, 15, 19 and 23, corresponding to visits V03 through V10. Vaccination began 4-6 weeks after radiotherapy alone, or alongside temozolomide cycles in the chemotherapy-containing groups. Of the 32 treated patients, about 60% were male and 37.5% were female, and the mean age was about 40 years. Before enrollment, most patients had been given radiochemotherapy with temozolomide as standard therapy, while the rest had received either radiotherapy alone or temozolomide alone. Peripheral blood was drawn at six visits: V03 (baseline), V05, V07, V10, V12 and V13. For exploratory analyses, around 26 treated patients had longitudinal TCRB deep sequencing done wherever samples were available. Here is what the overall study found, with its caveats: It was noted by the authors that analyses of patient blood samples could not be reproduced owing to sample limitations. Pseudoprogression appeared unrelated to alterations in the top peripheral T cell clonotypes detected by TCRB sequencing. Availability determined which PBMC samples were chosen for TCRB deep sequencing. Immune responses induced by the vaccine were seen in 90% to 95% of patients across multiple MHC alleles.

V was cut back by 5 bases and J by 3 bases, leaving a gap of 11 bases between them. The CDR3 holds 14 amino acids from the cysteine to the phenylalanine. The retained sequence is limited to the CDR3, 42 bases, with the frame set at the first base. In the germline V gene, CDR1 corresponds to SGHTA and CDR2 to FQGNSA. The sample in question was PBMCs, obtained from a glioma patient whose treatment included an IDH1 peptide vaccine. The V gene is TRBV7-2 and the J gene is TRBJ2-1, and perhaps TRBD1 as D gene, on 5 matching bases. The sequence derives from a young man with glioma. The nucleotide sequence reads TGTGCCAGCAGCCCCGACAGTATCTACAATGAGCAGTTCTTC. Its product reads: CASSPDSIYNEQFF.